This entry concerns a single T cell receptor (beta chain). Under the authors' procedure: Estimated nucleated cell counts came from reference gene primer amplification. Sequencing used immunoSEQ multiplex PCR; TCRdb keeps in-frame clones, though not all of them. Clonal size and the V and J genes are those of that table, whereas D and trimming came from the DNA. Of about 220,000 clones listed, 70% to 85% were seen once; the top ten hold about 2%. This record belongs to a study of blood T cell repertoires in COVID-19. Study in general: Whether acute or convalescent, the COVID-19 samples came from the United States, Italy and Spain. PBMCs, B-cell-depleted T cells, or T cells were the source of the cDNA or gDNA that made up the material.

The CDR3 extends over 16 amino acids. Germline CDR1 is SGDLS and CDR2 is YYNGEE. J gave up 8 bases and V 1 base, and 9 bases lay outside the gene matches. The source is a man between 40 and 49 years old who had recovered from COVID-19. The specimen was peripheral blood. The chain recombines TRBV9 with TRBJ2-1; 10 bases agree with TRBD2. CDR3 sequence: CASSVTGTSVVDEQFF. The CDR3 bases are TGTGCCAGCAGCGTAACCGGGACTAGCGTAGTGGATGAGCAGTTCTTC.